Included here is one T cell receptor (beta chain) sequence, with context. Its antigen is still unknown. The data derive from a study of siplizumab effects on memory and regulatory T cells. The study assayed 95,000 to 100,000 TCR templates per sample. This table comes from immunoSEQ multiplex PCR, and its TCRdb copy is limited to in-frame clones, with some not included. This sample carries around 100,000 clones, more than 85% of them seen once, and the ten largest clones take 0.14% to 0.15%. CDR1 is MGHRA and CDR2 is YSYEKL in the germline V gene. The V gene end was trimmed by 4 bases and the J gene end by 2 bases; junction bases not matched to a gene: 7. The CDR3 extends over 15 amino acids. Findings and limits, study-wide: The alloresponse seemed to draw substantially on naive T cells, which appeared more diverse than memory cells. Unstimulated subsets captured only a minor fraction of alloreactive clones. Alloreactive CD4+ clones that could be mapped were on average about 69% Treg-derived with siplizumab, against approximately 28% in controls.

Sequencing used CD4+ T cells sorted from blood. This chain connects TRBV4-1 to TRBJ1-1; the match to TRBD1 covers 7 bases. The sequence came from a human donor in good health. The chain's CDR3 is CASSRLQGSNTEAFF. CDR3 nucleotides: TGCGCCAGCAGCCGATTACAGGGGTCCAACACTGAAGCTTTCTTT.